This TCR beta chain stems from a study of T cells in Graves' hyperthyroidism and ophthalmopathy (dated by TCRdb to about 2019). A note on the overall study: Peripheral blood samples were taken at initial diagnosis, before any treatment was given. A discovery cohort of about 95 patients, about 40 with Graves' ophthalmopathy and about 60 with stable Graves' hyperthyroidism, was used to find distinguishing TCR V-J signatures. In several Graves' hyperthyroidism patients, the study also compared T-cell repertoires from thyroid tissue with T-cell repertoires from blood. After sampling, hyperthyroidism patients received methimazole starting at 30 mg daily, and ophthalmopathy patients received high-dose intravenous methylprednisolone. An independent validation cohort of around 19 hyperthyroidism patients and 17 patients who later progressed to ophthalmopathy tested prospective prediction of ophthalmopathy. The paper reports TCR Vbeta CDR3 sequencing of over 130 peripheral blood samples: around 45 ophthalmopathy, approximately 74 hyperthyroidism and around 17 progressor patients. The 100 discovery patients were randomly split 7:3 into training and test sets. Paper-wide results and their limitations: Sample size was not statistically predetermined, and investigators were not blinded to group allocation. A 13 V-J signature model separated ophthalmopathy from stable hyperthyroidism, with about 90% sensitivity and roughly 82% specificity in cross-validation and 80%/75% in testing. Most expanded thyroid clonotypes (frequency above 0.001) were also detected in blood, suggesting blood repertoires may reflect thyroid immune responses. In validation, the model predicted progression to ophthalmopathy with roughly 66% sensitivity and about 73% specificity, a median of roughly seven months before onset.

Amplification of TCR beta CDR3 regions was carried out from RNA transcripts. For the first round of RT-PCR on the TCR CDR3, the HTBI primer set was used together with the Qiagen OneStep RT-PCR kit. Libraries were constructed in a second round of multiplex PCR, after which size selection and purification were carried out. The libraries were sequenced on an Illumina HiSeq2000 using paired-end 100 bp reads. As for how the authors treated the data: SOAPnuke was used to process the raw data, throwing out any read that contained adapters or uncalled bases, had a mean Phred below 15, or lacked an exact constant-primer or identifier match. High-quality paired reads were merged with COPE v1.2.5, and unique nucleotide sequences were defined as clonotypes. MiTCR v1.1 was used to align the clonotypes against IMGT TRBV, TRBD and TRBJ reference segments. Only V-J combinations with frequency above 0.0001, covering roughly 99% of repertoires, were analysed. The TCS score was defined as F50 (clonal expansion) divided by E x V (chaos), with BLOSUM62-based TCRdist calculated between CDR3 peptides within each V-J. Welch's t-statistics and random forest reduced just over 500 V-J features to 10 to 15, which were used in a naive Bayes classifier (R e1071). TCRdb redid the processing of the public reads, applying fastp at Q25 and MiXCR, and retained in-frame beta chains. Each CDR3 protein gets just one entry, which takes the most common genes and DNA from the rows behind it. None of the V and J calls come from the authors' own analysis; TCRdb made them. Here the sample has roughly 600,000 distinct CDR3 sequences; 13% to 15% occur a single time. The ten largest account for approximately 12% of the sample.

Ophthalmopathy patients had moderately to severely active disease, with a Clinical Activity Score of 3 or more, a NOSPECS grade of 4 or more, and a disease duration of less than 3 months. Patients with uncontrolled infections, other autoimmune diseases, pregnancy or lactation were excluded. Diagnoses were based on clinical symptoms, serum thyroxine and TRAb, thyroid ultrasound and orbital computed tomography. PBMCs were separated from approximately 9.9 ml of fresh peripheral blood using Ficoll-Paque density gradient centrifugation. Total RNA was extracted with Trizol reagent, and quality was checked on an Agilent 2100 Bioanalyzer. This clonotype has a count of ten or more. The antigen it recognizes is unknown. Per-nucleotide qualities are absent, and no much larger clonotype sits a single base away. Sequencing was done on a sample of blood. The receptor's source is a woman aged 50 to 65 with Graves' ophthalmopathy.

In nucleotide form, the sequence is TGTGCCAGCAGTTTACGGCACTATGGCTACACCTTC. Its translation reads: CASSLRHYGYTF. Recombination joined TRBV28 with TRBJ1-2, with the identity of the D gene unclear. At the junction V is shortened by 2 bases and J by 3 bases, with 4 bases in between. According to the germline V gene, CDR1 reads MDHEN and CDR2 reads SYDVKM. The CDR3 has 12 amino acids, counting the end cysteine and phenylalanine. Only the CDR3 portion is preserved as DNA: 36 bases, with reading frame beginning at the first base.